This TCR beta chain came from a study of PD-1 blockade in classical Hodgkin lymphoma. The method was immunoSEQ multiplex PCR; TCRdb's version includes in-frame clones alone and lacks a portion of them. The table lists about 97,000 clones, about 89% of them singletons. The CDR3 is made up of 14 amino acids. CDR1 is LNHDA and CDR2 is SQIVND in the germline V gene (reference sequence). Between the trimmed V and J ends, which lost 6 bases and 1 base, there was a span of 10 bases. Each patient's relapse followed autologous stem cell transplantation, and brentuximab vedotin exposure varied. Points on this clone: Its antigen is not known.

General observations from the study: The origin of the repertoire differences remains undefined, with disease activity or prior therapy as possible causes. At C4D1, TCR diversity had climbed significantly for CD4+ cells, though not for CD8+ cells.

The sequence was collected from a human donor with classical Hodgkin lymphoma. The rearrangement links TRBV19 to TRBJ1-3, with D tentatively TRBD1 (5 bases). This specimen consisted of peripheral blood mononuclear cells (PBMCs), obtained before the second cycle of nivolumab. CDR3 amino acids: CASRGVGSGNTIYF. The CDR3 DNA follows: TGTGCCAGTAGAGGGGTTGGATCTGGAAACACCATATATTTT.